These 12 T cell receptor beta chains were all obtained from the same sample, sequenced in a study of spatial heterogeneity in lung cancer. As for time point: sample taken at primary tumor resection. TCRdb reprocessed the 5' RACE reads with MiXCR, giving one entry per CDR3 protein. The sample yields roughly 25,000 distinct CDR3 sequences, approximately 4.8% seen once. The material sequenced was PBMCs, taken at surgery. The receptors here all came from a male donor with early-stage non-small cell lung cancer.

This clonotype was picked up many times. The chain carries TRBV2 and TRBJ2-7, with 16 bases lining up with TRBD2. Losses at the gene ends were 6 bases for V and 6 bases for J; bases not matched to a gene: 5. The CDR3 is made up of 15 amino acids. The germline V gene has CDR1 SNHLY and CDR2 FYNNEI. The CDR3, as DNA: TGTGCCAGCAGGGGACTAGCGGGAGGGGGTGTCGAGCAGTACTTC. It yields the protein CASRGLAGGGVEQYF.

This clonotype was seen ten or more times. The V gene is TRBV6-2 or TRBV6-3, the J gene TRBJ2-5; 7 bases agree with TRBD2. Trimming at V came to 5 bases and at J to 3 bases, leaving 12 bases not matched to a gene. The length of the CDR3 is 16 residues. Germline V gene lookup returns CDR1 MNHEY and CDR2 SVGEGT. Written as DNA, the CDR3 is TGTGCCAGCAGTAACCCGCTAGCGGTACTAAAAGAGACCCAGTACTTC. This codes for CASSNPLAVLKETQYF.

As for this clonotype: It may be a read error: a sequence one base away is much more abundant. The V gene is TRBV13, the J gene TRBJ2-1; 13 positions match TRBD2. CDR3 length: 16 residues. Looked up from germline, CDR1 is PRHDT and CDR2 is FYEKMQ (reference sequence). V trimming: 4 bases; J trimming: 13 bases; junction bases outside the gene matches: 13. CDR3 protein: CASSSVTSGGAGDQFF. The CDR3 coding sequence is TGTGCCAGCAGCTCCGTTACTAGCGGGGGGGCCGGCGATCAGTTCTTC. The entire variable domain, with the rest obtained from reference TRBV13 and TRBJ2-1, is as follows: AAGVIQSPRHLIKEKRETATLKCYPIPRHDTVYWYQQGPGQDPQFLISFYEKMQSDKGSIPDRFSAQQFSDYHSELNMSSLELGDSALYFCASSSVTSGGAGDQFFGPGTRLTVL.

J is TRBJ1-6 and V is TRBV3-1; maybe TRBD1 (5 bases). The CDR3 covers 15 residues. CDR1 and CDR2 from the germline V gene are LGHDT and YNNKEL (reference sequence). The V and J ends lost 0 bases and 5 bases respectively, with 8 bases between them. The CDR3 DNA reads TGTGCCAGCAGCCAAGACCCACAGGATAATTCACCCCTCCACTTT. Protein sequence: CASSQDPQDNSPLHF.

There are many counts of this clonotype. The chain couples TRBV7-2 to TRBJ1-3; 12 bases are a match to TRBD1. Per germline, CDR1 SGHTA and CDR2 FQGNSA. The CDR3 has 17 residues. Trimming at V came to 4 bases and at J to 3 bases, leaving 7 bases not matched to a gene. CDR3 nucleotide sequence: TGTGCCAGCAGCTCAACCGGGACAGGGGGCCTTGGAAACACCATATATTTT. Translation gives CASSSTGTGGLGNTIYF.

Only a few counts were recorded for this clonotype. A single base separates this from a much larger clone, so it may be a read error. The V and J genes are TRBV21-1 and TRBJ2-2; the DNA was not compared with TRBD2, the D call given in the table. TRBV21-1 is a pseudogene segment. The CDR3 spans 19 residues. CDR3 residues: CASNKVRQGLADVFGELFF. CDR3 bases: TGTGCCAGCAACAAAGTAAGGCAGGGACTAGCGGACGTTTTCGGGGAGCTGTTTTTT.

This clonotype has at least ten counts. The germline gene is not matched at one end of the junction; a read error may be the cause. The rearrangement uses TRBV7-7 and TRBJ2-3; 7 bases map to TRBD2. The CDR3 loop spans 14 amino acids. Per the germline V gene, CDR1 is SSHAT and CDR2 is FNYEAQ (reference sequence). The CDR3: CASSLAGLTDTQYF. The CDR3 nucleotides read TGTGCTAGCAGCTTAGCGGGCCTCACAGATACGCAGTATTTT.

This clonotype showed up many times. This chain uses TRBV9 with TRBJ1-6; D perhaps matches TRBD1 (5 bases). The CDR3 totals 14 residues. The germline V and J ends were trimmed by 4 bases and 10 bases, with 15 bases remaining between them. Per germline, CDR1 SGDLS and CDR2 YYNGEE. The CDR3 protein is CASSPQGGRSPLHF. The CDR3 DNA reads as TGTGCCAGCAGCCCGCAGGGTGGGAGATCACCCCTCCACTTT.

This clonotype was counted ten times or more. The chain uses TRBV5-5 and TRBJ2-3; D ambiguous. The CDR3 spans 12 residues. In germline, CDR1 is SGHKS, CDR2 YYEKEE (reference sequence). V was pared by 5 bases and J by 4 bases, with 8 bases between. The CDR3 is CASSPQADTQYF. CDR3 sequence (DNA): TGTGCCAGCAGTCCTCAGGCAGATACGCAGTATTTT.

The table lists this clonotype with many counts. V gene TRBV5-1 combines with J gene TRBJ2-1; possibly TRBD1 or TRBD2 for D (5 bases each). Trimming left V 2 bases short and J 8 bases short, with 11 bases between. The CDR3 has 13 residues. Germline lookup yields CDR1 SGHRS and CDR2 YFSETQ. In DNA, the CDR3 is TGCGCCAGCAGCTTCTCTTCGGGGCATGAGCAGTTCTTC. Its protein product is CASSFSSGHEQFF.

The V and J genes are TRBV20-1 and TRBJ2-7; no definite D call. CDR1 and CDR2 (germline): DFQATT, SNEGSKA (reference sequence). The CDR3 consists of 14 residues. V lost 7 bases and J 0 bases, leaving 16 bases between the germline ends. The chain's CDR3 is CSVGPNFGSYEQYF. DNA for the CDR3: TGCAGTGTCGGGCCTAACTTTGGCTCCTACGAGCAGTACTTC.

This clonotype has ten or more counts. This chain joins TRBV6-1 and TRBJ2-2; 7 bases agree with TRBD2. CDR1 is MNHNS and CDR2 is SASEGT in the germline V gene. V gave up 1 base and J gave up 2 bases; unmatched junction bases: 13. This CDR3 comprises 19 residues. CDR3 bases: TGTGCCAGCAGTGAAGGCCGGATGGGTCTAGCGGTTAACACCGGGGAGCTGTTTTTT. Protein sequence: CASSEGRMGLAVNTGELFF.